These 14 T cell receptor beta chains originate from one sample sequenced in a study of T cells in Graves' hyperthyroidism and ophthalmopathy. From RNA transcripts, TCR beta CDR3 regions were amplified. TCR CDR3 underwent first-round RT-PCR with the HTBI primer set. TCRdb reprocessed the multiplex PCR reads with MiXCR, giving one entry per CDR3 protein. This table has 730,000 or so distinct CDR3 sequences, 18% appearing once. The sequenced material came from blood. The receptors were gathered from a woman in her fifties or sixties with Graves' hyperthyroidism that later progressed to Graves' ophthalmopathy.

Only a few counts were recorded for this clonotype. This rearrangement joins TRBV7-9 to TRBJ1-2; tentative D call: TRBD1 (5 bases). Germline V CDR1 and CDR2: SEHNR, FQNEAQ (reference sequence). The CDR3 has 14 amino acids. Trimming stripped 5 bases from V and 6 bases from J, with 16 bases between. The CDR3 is CASSRIQGYDGYTF. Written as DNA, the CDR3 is TGTGCCAGCAGCCGTATCCAGGGATACGATGGCTACACCTTC.

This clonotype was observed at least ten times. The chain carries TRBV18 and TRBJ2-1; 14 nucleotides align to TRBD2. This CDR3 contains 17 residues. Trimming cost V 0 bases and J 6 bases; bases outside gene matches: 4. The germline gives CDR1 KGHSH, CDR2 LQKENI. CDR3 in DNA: TGTGCCAGCTCACCACCGACTAGCGGGGGGGTACTCAATGAGCAGTTCTTC. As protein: CASSPPTSGGVLNEQFF.

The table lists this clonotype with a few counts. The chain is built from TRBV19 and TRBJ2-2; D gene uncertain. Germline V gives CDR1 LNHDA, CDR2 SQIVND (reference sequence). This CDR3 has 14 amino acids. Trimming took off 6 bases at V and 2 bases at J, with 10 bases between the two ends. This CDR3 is CASSMAINTGELFF. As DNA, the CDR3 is TGTGCCAGTAGCATGGCTATCAACACCGGGGAGCTGTTTTTT.

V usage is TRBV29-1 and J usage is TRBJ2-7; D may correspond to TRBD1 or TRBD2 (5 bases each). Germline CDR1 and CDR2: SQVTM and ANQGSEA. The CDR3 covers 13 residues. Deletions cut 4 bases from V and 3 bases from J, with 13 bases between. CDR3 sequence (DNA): TGCAGCGTTGTTGGGTTGGGGGTCTACGAGCAGTACTTC. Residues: CSVVGLGVYEQYF.

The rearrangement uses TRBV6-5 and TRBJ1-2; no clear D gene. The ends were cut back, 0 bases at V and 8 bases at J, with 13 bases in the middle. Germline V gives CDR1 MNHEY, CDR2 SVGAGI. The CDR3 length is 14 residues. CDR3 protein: CASSYSPDRGGYTF. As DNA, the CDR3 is TGTGCCAGCAGTTACTCCCCGGACCGCGGGGGCTACACCTTC.

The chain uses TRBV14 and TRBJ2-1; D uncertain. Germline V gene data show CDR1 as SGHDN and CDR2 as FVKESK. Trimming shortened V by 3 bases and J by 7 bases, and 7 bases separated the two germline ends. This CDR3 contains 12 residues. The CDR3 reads CASSQVWNEQFF. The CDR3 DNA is TGTGCCAGCAGCCAGGTATGGAATGAGCAGTTCTTC.

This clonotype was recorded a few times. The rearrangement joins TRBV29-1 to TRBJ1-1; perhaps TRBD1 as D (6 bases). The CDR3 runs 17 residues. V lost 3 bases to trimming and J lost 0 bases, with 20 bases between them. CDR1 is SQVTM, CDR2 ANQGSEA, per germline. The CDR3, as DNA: TGCAGCGTTGACCGCGGGGGCCGAGTCTGGATGAACACTGAAGCTTTCTTT. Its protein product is CSVDRGGRVWMNTEAFF.

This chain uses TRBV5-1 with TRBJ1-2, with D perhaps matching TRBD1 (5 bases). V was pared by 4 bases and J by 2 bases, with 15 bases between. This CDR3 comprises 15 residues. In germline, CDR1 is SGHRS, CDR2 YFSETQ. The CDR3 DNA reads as TGCGCCAGCAGCCAGGTTGGGGGGATAAACTATGGCTACACCTTC. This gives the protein CASSQVGGINYGYTF.

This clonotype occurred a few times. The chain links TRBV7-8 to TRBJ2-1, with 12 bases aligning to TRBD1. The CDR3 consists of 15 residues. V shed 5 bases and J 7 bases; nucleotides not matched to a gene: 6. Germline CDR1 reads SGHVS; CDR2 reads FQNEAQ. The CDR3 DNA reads TGTGCCAGCAGCCCGGGACAGGGGGCATCAAATGAGCAGTTCTTC. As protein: CASSPGQGASNEQFF.

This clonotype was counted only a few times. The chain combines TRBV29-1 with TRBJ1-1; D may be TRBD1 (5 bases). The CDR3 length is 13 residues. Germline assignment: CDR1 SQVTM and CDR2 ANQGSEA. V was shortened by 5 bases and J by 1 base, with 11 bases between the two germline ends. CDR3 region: CSVLSGWNTEAFF. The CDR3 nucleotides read TGCAGCGTTCTGTCAGGGTGGAACACTGAAGCTTTCTTT.

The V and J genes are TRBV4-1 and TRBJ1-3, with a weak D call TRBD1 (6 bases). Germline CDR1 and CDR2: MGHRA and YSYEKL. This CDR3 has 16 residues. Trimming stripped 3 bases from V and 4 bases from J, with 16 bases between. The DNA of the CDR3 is TGCGCCAGCAGCCACAGCAACAGGGTACCGGGAAACACCATATATTTT. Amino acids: CASSHSNRVPGNTIYF.

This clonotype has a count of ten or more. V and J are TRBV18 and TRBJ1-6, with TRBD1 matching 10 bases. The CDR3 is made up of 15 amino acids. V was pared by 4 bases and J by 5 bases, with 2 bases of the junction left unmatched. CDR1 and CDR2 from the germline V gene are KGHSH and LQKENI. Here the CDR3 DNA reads TGTGCCAGCTCACGGGGGACAGGGGATAATTCACCCCTCCACTTT. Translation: CASSRGTGDNSPLHF.

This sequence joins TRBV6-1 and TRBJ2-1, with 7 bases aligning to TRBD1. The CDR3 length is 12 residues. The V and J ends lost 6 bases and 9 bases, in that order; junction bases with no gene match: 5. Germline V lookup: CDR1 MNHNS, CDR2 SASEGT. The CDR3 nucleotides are TGTGCCAGCAGGTCCACAGGGGTTGAGCAGTTCTTC. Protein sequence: CASRSTGVEQFF.

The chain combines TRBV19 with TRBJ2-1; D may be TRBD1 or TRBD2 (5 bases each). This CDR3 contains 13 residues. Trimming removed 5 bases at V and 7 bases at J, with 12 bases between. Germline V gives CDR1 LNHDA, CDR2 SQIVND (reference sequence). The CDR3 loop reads CASSQGDTNEQFF. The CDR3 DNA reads TGTGCCAGTAGTCAGGGAGATACGAATGAGCAGTTCTTC.